Presented here are 4 T cell receptor beta chains from one specimen sequenced in a study of T cell responses to AZD1222 COVID-19 vaccine. The repertoire was sequenced with immunoSEQ multiplex PCR; TCRdb's copy has only in-frame clones and lacks some. Among roughly 130,000 clones, approximately 90% were seen once, and the ten largest hold 2.5% to 3%. The sequenced sample was peripheral blood, obtained on day 0 of AZD1222 vaccination. The receptors originated from an adult in good health.

The chain joins TRBV5-1 to TRBJ2-4, with D tentatively TRBD1 or TRBD2 (7 bases each). V lost 3 bases, J lost 5 bases, and 15 bases lay in between. Germline assignment: CDR1 SGHRS and CDR2 YFSETQ. The CDR3 loop spans 15 amino acids. The CDR3 DNA sequence: TGCGCCAGCAGCTCGCTGACAGGGAGGGAAAACATTCAGTACTTC. As protein: CASSSLTGRENIQYF. Complete variable domain (other parts from reference TRBV5-1 and TRBJ2-4): KAGVTQTPRYLIKTRGQQVTLSCSPISGHRSVSWYQQTPGQGLQFLFEYFSETQRNKGNFPGRFSGRQFSNSRSEMNVSTLELGDSALYLCASSSLTGRENIQYFGAGTRLSVL.

V gene TRBV5-1 combines with J gene TRBJ2-3; D is possibly TRBD2 (6 bases). The CDR3 sequence is 16 residues long. The germline CDR1 and CDR2 sequences are SGHRS and YFSETQ. Trimming took 2 bases from V and 1 from J, leaving 14 bases between them. The CDR3: CASSLRGGVGTDTQYF. CDR3 nucleotide sequence: TGCGCCAGCAGCTTAAGGGGCGGGGTGGGCACAGATACGCAGTATTTT.

This chain joins TRBV25-1 and TRBJ1-2; possibly TRBD1 for D (5 bases). Germline values: CDR1 MGHDK, CDR2 SYGVNS. With 3 bases removed from V and 10 bases from J, the gap between germline ends came to 9 bases. The CDR3 extends over 11 amino acids. The CDR3 nucleotides are TGTGCCAGCAGTGAGGGGCGGACCTACACCTTC. Its translation: CASSEGRTYTF.

As DNA, the CDR3 is TGTGCCAGCAGCACACGGTCCCGGGGGGGGACTGAAGCTTTCTTT. Translated: CASSTRSRGGTEAFF. The genes are TRBV9 and TRBJ1-1; a weak D match, TRBD1 (5 bases). Germline CDR1 is SGDLS and CDR2 is YYNGEE. V lost 4 bases and J lost 5, with 18 bases in between. The CDR3 sequence is 15 residues long. Full variable domain (remainder filled in from reference TRBV9 and TRBJ1-1): DSGVTQTPKHLITATGQRVTLRCSPRSGDLSVYWYQQSLDQGLQFLIQYYNGEERAKGNILERFSAQQFPDLHSELNLSSLELGDSALYFCASSTRSRGGTEAFFGQGTRLTVV.